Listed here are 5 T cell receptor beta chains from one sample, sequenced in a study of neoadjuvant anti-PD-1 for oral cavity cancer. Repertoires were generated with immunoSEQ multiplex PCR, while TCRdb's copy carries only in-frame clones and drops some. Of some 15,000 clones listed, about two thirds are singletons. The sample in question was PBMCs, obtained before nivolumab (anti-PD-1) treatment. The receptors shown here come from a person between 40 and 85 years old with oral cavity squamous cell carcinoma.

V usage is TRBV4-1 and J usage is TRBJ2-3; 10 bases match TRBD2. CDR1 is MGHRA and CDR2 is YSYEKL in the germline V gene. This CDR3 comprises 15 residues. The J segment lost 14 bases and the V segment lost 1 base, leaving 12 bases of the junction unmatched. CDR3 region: CASSQVVLAGGLRYF. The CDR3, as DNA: TGCGCCAGCAGCCAAGTGGTATTAGCGGGAGGCCTTAGGTATTTT.

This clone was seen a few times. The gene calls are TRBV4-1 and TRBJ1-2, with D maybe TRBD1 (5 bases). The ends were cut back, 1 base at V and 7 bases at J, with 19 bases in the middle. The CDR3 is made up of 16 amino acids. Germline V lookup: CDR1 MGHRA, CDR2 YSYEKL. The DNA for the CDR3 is TGCGCCAGCAGCCAAGGGGGAAGCGGGGCCCTATCTGGCTACACCTTC. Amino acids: CASSQGGSGALSGYTF.

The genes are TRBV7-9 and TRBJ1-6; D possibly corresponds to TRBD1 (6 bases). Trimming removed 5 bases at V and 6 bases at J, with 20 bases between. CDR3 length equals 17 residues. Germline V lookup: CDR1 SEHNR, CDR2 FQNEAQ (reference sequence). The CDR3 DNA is TGTGCCAGCAGCCCGTGGAGGGGGGCAACGGGTAATTCACCCCTCCACTTT. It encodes CASSPWRGATGNSPLHF.

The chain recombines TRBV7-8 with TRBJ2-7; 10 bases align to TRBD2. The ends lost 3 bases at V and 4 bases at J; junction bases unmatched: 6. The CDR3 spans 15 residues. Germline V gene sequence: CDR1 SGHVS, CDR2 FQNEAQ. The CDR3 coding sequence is TGTGCCAGCAGCTTTTTACCTAGCGGGAGATACGAGCAGTACTTC. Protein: CASSFLPSGRYEQYF.

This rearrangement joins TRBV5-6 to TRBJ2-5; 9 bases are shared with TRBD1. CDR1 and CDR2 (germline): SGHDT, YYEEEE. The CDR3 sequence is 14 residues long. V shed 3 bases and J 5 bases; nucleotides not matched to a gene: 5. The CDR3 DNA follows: TGTGCCAGCAGCTCCACAGGGGGCGAGGAGACCCAGTACTTC. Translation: CASSSTGGEETQYF.